The present entry profiles one T cell receptor (beta chain) with its context. Its antigen is unknown. A much larger clone lies a single base off, so this may be a read error. This sample was taken from a study of regulatory T cells in long-lasting Graves disease. Points from the study as a whole: Persistent patients had more shared public clonotypes (approximately 2,700) than new patients (about 970). Favoring TRBV28, TRBJ1-2 and TRBJ2-5 was a feature seen in persistent disease.

As to time point: persistent/refractory GD, antithyroid drugs over 5 years with positive TRAb. Preparation of the TCR library used RNA extracted from PBMCs. CDR3 regions were amplified by Arm-PCR using iRepertoire HTBI primers to build TCR beta libraries. From the multiplex PCR reads, TCRdb called clonotypes with MiXCR, one entry per CDR3 protein. The repertoire consists of some 340,000 distinct CDR3 sequences, with more than 20% occurring once and the leading ten covering 25% to 30%. CDR3 size: 13 residues. J lost 6 bases, V lost 6 bases, and 5 bases had no gene match. Sequencing used peripheral blood mononuclear cells (PBMCs), obtained when the disease was refractory, from a patient treated with antithyroid drugs. J is TRBJ1-5 and V is TRBV12-3 or TRBV12-4; 7 bases map to TRBD1. The TCR comes from a middle-aged woman with Graves disease. CDR3 sequence (DNA): TGTGCCAGCAGCTCAAGGGACAGTCAGCCCCAGCATTTT. As protein: CASSSRDSQPQHF.